The 20 T cell receptor beta chains in this list originate from one sample, sequenced in a study of T cell responses to AZD1222 COVID-19 vaccine. The data were produced by immunoSEQ multiplex PCR, yet TCRdb's version contains in-frame clones alone and is incomplete. The sample lists roughly 270,000 clones, almost 95% occurring once. Here the sequenced sample was peripheral blood, taken 28 days after the second AZD1222 dose. Every receptor here comes from an adult who received the AZD1222 COVID-19 vaccine.

The chain carries TRBV7-3 and TRBJ2-2, with 9 nucleotides matching TRBD2. Germline V gives CDR1 SGHTA, CDR2 FQGTGA. There are 14 residues in the CDR3. The V segment lost 5 bases and the J segment 6 bases; nucleotides outside the gene matches: 4. CDR3 in DNA: TGTGCCAGCAGCCACTCTAGCGGGGCCGGGGAGCTGTTTTTT. This encodes CASSHSSGAGELFF. Complete variable domain (other parts from reference TRBV7-3 and TRBJ2-2): GAGVSQTPSNKVTEKGKYVELRCDPISGHTALYWYRQSLGQGPEFLIYFQGTGAADDSGLPNDRFFAVRPEGSVSTLKIQRTERGDSAVYLCASSHSSGAGELFFGEGSRLTVL.

The chain has TRBV11-3 and TRBJ2-2; D gene ambiguous. Germline CDR1 reads SGHNT; CDR2 reads YENEEA. CDR3 length: 13 amino acids. The germline V and J ends were trimmed by 5 bases and 7 bases, with 11 bases remaining between them. In DNA form, the CDR3 reads TGTGCCAGCAGCCCCGTGGCAGGCGGGGAGCTGTTTTTT. It yields the protein CASSPVAGGELFF.

The genes are TRBV20-1 and TRBJ2-7; D may be TRBD2 (6 bases). Trimming left V 3 bases short and J 7 bases short, with 16 bases between. Germline V gene lookup returns CDR1 DFQATT and CDR2 SNEGSKA (reference sequence). There are 13 residues in the CDR3. The chain's CDR3 is CSASSGTLGEQYF. The CDR3 DNA is TGCAGTGCTAGTTCCGGGACTCTCGGGGAGCAGTACTTC.

Note on this clone: Additional DNA sequences in this sample encode the identical CDR3. This chain uses TRBV5-1 with TRBJ2-1, with TRBD2 identical over 12 bases. CDR1 is SGHRS and CDR2 is YFSETQ in the germline V gene. The V and J ends lost 3 bases and 6 bases, in that order; junction bases with no gene match: 4. The CDR3 loop spans 15 amino acids. The CDR3, as DNA: TGCGCCAGCAGCTCCGGGACTAGCGGGCCCAATGAGCAGTTCTTC. Translated, it gives CASSSGTSGPNEQFF. Full variable domain (outside the CDR3, taken from reference TRBV5-1 and TRBJ2-1): KAGVTQTPRYLIKTRGQQVTLSCSPISGHRSVSWYQQTPGQGLQFLFEYFSETQRNKGNFPGRFSGRQFSNSRSEMNVSTLELGDSALYLCASSSGTSGPNEQFFGPGTRLTVL.

The rearrangement joins TRBV5-4 to TRBJ2-7; D gene uncertain. CDR1 and CDR2 from the germline V gene are SGHNT and YYREEE (reference sequence). This CDR3 is built from 17 residues. Trimming cost V 3 bases and J 0 bases, with 19 bases left between them. The CDR3 DNA sequence: TGTGCCAGCAGCTCCACCCCCCAGTCTTCGTACTCCTACGAGCAGTACTTC. Protein product: CASSSTPQSSYSYEQYF.

The V call is TRBV7-3, the J call TRBJ2-1; D gene ambiguous. V lost 2 bases to trimming and J lost 1 base, with 3 bases between them. Germline lookup yields CDR1 SGHTA and CDR2 FQGTGA. This CDR3 spans 13 amino acids. The CDR3 here is CASSLGSYNEQFF. The CDR3 nucleotides read TGTGCCAGCAGCTTAGGGTCCTACAATGAGCAGTTCTTC.

This clone appeared a single time. The chain uses TRBV23-1 and TRBJ1-2; no reliable D call. TRBV23-1 is an ORF for which the function is uncertain. This CDR3 is built from 12 residues. Trimming stripped 2 bases from V and 4 bases from J, with 5 bases between. CDR3 nucleotides: TGCGCCAGCAGTCAACCGTGCTATGGCTACACCTTC. This gives the protein CASSQPCYGYTF.

V gene TRBV6-5 combines with J gene TRBJ2-2; 12 bases match TRBD2. The J segment lost 11 bases and the V segment lost 7 bases, leaving 11 bases of the junction unmatched. The CDR3 consists of 15 residues. Germline values: CDR1 MNHEY, CDR2 SVGAGI. This CDR3 is CASTEHLAGGRELFF. Here the CDR3 DNA reads TGTGCCAGCACCGAGCACCTAGCGGGAGGGCGAGAGCTGTTTTTT.

The chain joins TRBV27 to TRBJ2-5; TRBD1 is a possible D gene (6 bases). There are 14 residues in the CDR3. Deletions cut 5 bases from V and 5 bases from J, with 15 bases between. Germline assignment: CDR1 MNHEY and CDR2 SMNVEV (reference sequence). This chain's CDR3 is CASSMAGVGETQYF. The CDR3 DNA reads as TGTGCCAGCAGTATGGCAGGGGTAGGGGAGACCCAGTACTTC.

The J gene is TRBJ2-7, the V gene TRBV6-5; 10 bases fit TRBD1. Germline V gives CDR1 MNHEY, CDR2 SVGAGI. V gave up 5 bases and J gave up 7 bases; unmatched junction bases: 8. There are 14 residues in the CDR3. The CDR3 protein is CASSRDRGPWEQYF. The CDR3, as DNA: TGTGCCAGCAGTCGGGACAGGGGACCTTGGGAGCAGTACTTC.

The chain links TRBV19 to TRBJ1-1, with a tentative D call TRBD1 (6 bases). Germline V lookup: CDR1 LNHDA, CDR2 SQIVND (reference sequence). The ends were cut back, 3 bases at V and 1 base at J, with 12 bases in the middle. This CDR3 region has 15 residues. CDR3 nucleotides: TGTGCCAGTAGTATGGTAGGGACACCGAACACTGAAGCTTTCTTT. Protein sequence: CASSMVGTPNTEAFF.

The chain uses TRBV12-3 or TRBV12-4 and TRBJ2-7, with D possibly matching TRBD1 (5 bases). The V end lost 6 bases, the J end lost 5 bases, and 8 bases lay between the germline ends. The CDR3 sequence is 11 residues long. CDR3 coding DNA: TGTGCCAGCAGCGGCAGGGACGAGCAGTACTTC. Protein product: CASSGRDEQYF.

Only one count was recorded for this clone. V usage is TRBV7-8 and J usage is TRBJ1-4, with 7 bases that match TRBD1. Germline V lookup: CDR1 SGHVS, CDR2 FQNEAQ. V lost 0 bases to trimming and J lost 10 bases; unmatched junction nucleotides: 8. The CDR3 sequence is 15 residues long. The CDR3 DNA reads as TGTGCCAGCAGCTTAGCTCGGGACAGAAGATTAAAACTGTTTTTT. Translating gives CASSLARDRRLKLFF. Filled out from reference TRBV7-8 and TRBJ1-4, the complete variable domain reads GAGVSQSPRYKVAKRGQDVALRCDPISGHVSLFWYQQALGQGPEFLTYFQNEAQLDKSGLPSDRFFAERPEGSVSTLKIQRTQQEDSAVYLCASSLARDRRLKLFFGSGTQLSVL.

V gene TRBV10-2 combines with J gene TRBJ1-1, with no clear D. The CDR3 totals 12 residues. V lost 2 bases and J lost 0, with 1 base in between. CDR1 WSHSY and CDR2 SAAADI come from the germline V gene. The CDR3 nucleotides are TGCGCCAGCAGTGAGCTGAACACTGAAGCTTTCTTT. Its protein product is CASSELNTEAFF.

This chain links TRBV3-1 (or the pseudogene TRBV3-2) with TRBJ2-7, with 10 bases that match TRBD1. This CDR3 is built from 13 residues. V lost 6 bases and J lost 5; bases outside the gene matches: 4. CDR1 is LGHDT and CDR2 is YNNKEL in the germline V gene (reference sequence). CDR3 sequence reads: CASRGDRGNEQYF. For the CDR3, the DNA is TGTGCCAGCAGGGGGGACAGGGGAAACGAGCAGTACTTC.

The chain couples TRBV5-4 to TRBJ2-1, with TRBD1 matching 7 bases. Germline V gene sequence: CDR1 SGHNT, CDR2 YYREEE (reference sequence). The CDR3 contains 16 residues. With V trimmed by 0 bases and J by 0 bases, 3 bases remained unmatched. CDR3 bases: TGTGCCAGCAGCTTGGCGGGACAGAGCTCCTACAATGAGCAGTTCTTC. Amino acids: CASSLAGQSSYNEQFF.

For this clone: The same CDR3 can be traced to other DNA sequences in this sample. The chain combines TRBV12-3 or TRBV12-4 with TRBJ1-5; unclear D gene. V gave up 0 bases and J gave up 4 bases, with 4 bases separating them. This CDR3 is 13 amino acids long. CDR3 DNA: TGTGCCAGCAGTTTAGCCGGTAATCAGCCCCAGCATTTT. Protein sequence: CASSLAGNQPQHF.

This clone was seen a single time. This rearrangement joins TRBV28 to TRBJ2-1; 7 bases fit TRBD2. The length of the CDR3 is 14 residues. Germline assignment: CDR1 MDHEN and CDR2 SYDVKM. Losses at the gene ends were 7 bases for V and 8 bases for J; bases not matched to a gene: 11. The DNA of the CDR3 is TGTGCCAGCACCCAGGGAGGGTTGGGGGATGAGCAGTTCTTC. Translated: CASTQGGLGDEQFF.

This clone showed up just once. The same CDR3 also results from other DNA sequences found in this sample. The V gene is TRBV6-5, the J gene TRBJ1-1; D is unclear. The CDR3 totals 14 residues. From germline, CDR1 is MNHEY and CDR2 SVGAGI. The ends were cut back, 0 bases at V and 1 base at J, with 6 bases in the middle. The DNA for the CDR3 is TGTGCCAGCAGTTACTCCGGACGGAACACTGAAGCTTTCTTT. It yields the protein CASSYSGRNTEAFF.

About this clone itself: A junction boundary mismatches the germline segment, possibly from a read error. The chain recombines TRBV7-7 with TRBJ2-5, with 8 bases lining up with TRBD1. Germline-derived CDR1 and CDR2 are SSHAT and FNYEAQ (reference sequence). The CDR3 is made up of 15 amino acids. The CDR3 sequence is CASSSGQGARETQYF. The CDR3 DNA is TGTGCTAGCAGTTCAGGTCAGGGGGCGCGTGAGACCCAGTACTTC.